This T cell receptor beta chain was sequenced in a study of T cell repertoires in cytomegalovirus infection (dated by TCRdb to between 2017 and 2020). Regarding the research as a whole: The HLA type of each donor mattered for the analysis, because public TCR beta signatures pointed to carriage of CMV infection along with the matching HLA type. What the work shows at the level of the full study, not this receptor alone: In both this cohort and an independent cohort of several hundred donors, the cumulative frequency of public TCR beta family members distinguished carriers of CMV infection plus the relevant HLA type. The ex vivo response was dominated by HLA-C-restricted CMV-specific TCR beta clonotypes, which also provided the single most frequent clonotype in two of eight donors.

Taken from the germline V gene, the CDR1 and CDR2 loops are SNHLY and FYNNEI. The cysteine opens and the phenylalanine closes a CDR3 of 14 amino acids. The kept DNA is CDR3 alone, 42 bases in frame from the first base. Comments on this clonotype: The antigen it binds to is not known. A much larger clone differs by one base, so this may be a read error.

Sequencing was performed on an Illumina HiSeq 1500. TCRdb reprocessed the public reads (quality trimming at Q25 with fastp, clone calling with MiXCR) and kept in-frame beta chains. Entries that share a CDR3 protein sequence are merged under the most common genes and DNA. The sample has 290,000 or so distinct CDR3 sequences on record, roughly 9.3% of them singletons. The ten biggest clones cover around 2.6% of the sample. The sequence joins TRBV2 to TRBJ2-3, and TRBD2 aligns with 9 junction nucleotides. The material sequenced was PBMCs. This TCR derives from a human donor in good health (CMV status not recorded). Some clones in this sample may be carry-over from other donors' samples. The CDR3 in this case is CAGSGSGGTDTQYF. DNA sequence: TGTGCCGGCAGTGGTAGCGGGGGTACAGATACGCAGTATTTT. Full variable domain (CDR3 extended with the reference TRBV2 and TRBJ2-3 proteins): EPEVTQTPSHQVTQMGQEVILRCVPISNHLYFYWYRQILGQKVEFLVSFYNNEISEKSEIFDDQFSVERPDGSNFTLKIRSTKLEDSAMYFCAGSGSGGTDTQYFGPGTRLTVL.